These 25 T cell receptor beta chains originate from one sample sequenced in a study of cytomegalovirus exposure and HLA in healthy donors (dated by TCRdb to between 2016 and 2019). The library was generated by the immunoSEQ multiplex PCR assay. For the multiplex PCR, a mixture combining 60 forward primers for TCR Vbeta segments and 13 reverse primers for TCR Jbeta segments was used. TCRdb limited this immuneACCESS table to in-frame rearrangements with V and J called. A share of clones is missing; checked studies link under half to unresolved V genes, and the rest is unexplained. The table held for this sample gives more than 110,000 clones. Of the sample, roughly 3% falls within the top ten clones. The sequenced sample consisted of PBMCs. Receptor source: a man aged 40-55 years in good health and CMV-seronegative.

This chain connects TRBV7-2 to TRBJ2-5, with TRBD2 as a possible D gene (7 bases). CDR3 length: 16 residues. V lost 7 bases to trimming and J lost 5 bases, with 23 bases between them. The V gene's germline CDR1 is SGHTA and CDR2 FQGNSA. For the CDR3, the DNA is TGTGCCAGCATGAAGAAGCCTAGGGGGGGGGCGGAGACCCAGTACTTC. Translating gives CASMKKPRGGAETQYF.

The V call is TRBV7-2, the J call TRBJ2-7, with TRBD1 matching over 9 bases. CDR1 SGHTA and CDR2 FQGNSA come from the germline V gene. The J segment lost 2 bases and the V segment lost 6 bases, leaving 2 bases of the junction unmatched. The CDR3 length is 13 residues. As DNA, the CDR3 is TGTGCCAGCAGGCGACAGGGGGCCTACGAGCAGTACTTC. The encoded protein is CASRRQGAYEQYF.

The rearrangement joins TRBV29-1 to TRBJ1-1; 8 bases are a match to TRBD1. The ends lost 6 bases at V and 5 bases at J; junction bases unmatched: 8. CDR3 size: 13 residues. Looked up from germline, CDR1 is SQVTM and CDR2 is ANQGSEA. The CDR3 protein is CSVQPGQGTEAFF. CDR3 DNA sequence: TGCAGCGTCCAACCCGGACAGGGAACTGAAGCTTTCTTT.

The rearrangement uses TRBV9 and TRBJ1-1; D call uncertain. This CDR3 contains 14 residues. Trimming took 2 bases from V and 5 from J, leaving 13 bases between them. The V gene's germline CDR1 is SGDLS and CDR2 YYNGEE. DNA of the CDR3: TGTGCCAGCAGCGTTGGAGGATCTTGGACTGAAGCTTTCTTT. It specifies CASSVGGSWTEAFF. Looking up the rest from reference TRBV9 and TRBJ1-1 gives the full variable domain: DSGVTQTPKHLITATGQRVTLRCSPRSGDLSVYWYQQSLDQGLQFLIQYYNGEERAKGNILERFSAQQFPDLHSELNLSSLELGDSALYFCASSVGGSWTEAFFGQGTRLTVV.

This sequence joins TRBV5-1 and TRBJ2-7; 7 bases are a match to TRBD2. This CDR3 is built from 15 residues. In germline, CDR1 is SGHRS, CDR2 YFSETQ. The V gene end was trimmed by 4 bases and the J gene end by 0 bases; junction bases not matched to a gene: 7. DNA of the CDR3: TGCGCCAGCAGCAGGGTGATAGCGGGCTCCTACGAGCAGTACTTC. The encoded protein is CASSRVIAGSYEQYF.

V usage is TRBV15 and J usage is TRBJ2-7; TRBD1 matches 9 bases. Germline V gene lookup returns CDR1 LNHNV and CDR2 YYDKDF (reference sequence). V lost 1 base, J lost 6 bases, and 1 base stayed unmatched. The CDR3 consists of 13 residues. The CDR3 DNA sequence: TGTGCCACCAGCAGAGGGGGACAGGGCGAGCAGTACTTC. This gives the protein CATSRGGQGEQYF. The variable domain in full, completed from reference TRBV15 and TRBJ2-7, reads DAMVIQNPRYQVTQFGKPVTLSCSQTLNHNVMYWYQQKSSQAPKLLFHYYDKDFNNEADTPDNFQSRRPNTSFCFLDIRSPGLGDTAMYLCATSRGGQGEQYFGPGTRLTVT.

The chain carries TRBV15 and TRBJ1-3; TRBD1 is a possible D gene (5 bases). Trimming removed 0 bases at V and 2 bases at J, with 8 bases between. CDR1 and CDR2 from the germline V gene are LNHNV and YYDKDF (reference sequence). The CDR3 spans 15 residues. The CDR3 nucleotides read TGTGCCACCAGCAGAGATTGGACACCTGGAAACACCATATATTTT. Translated: CATSRDWTPGNTIYF.

The J gene is TRBJ1-5, the V gene TRBV6-1; D is perhaps TRBD1 (5 bases). V was pared by 7 bases and J by 1 base, with 14 bases between. Germline V gives CDR1 MNHNS, CDR2 SASEGT. The CDR3 runs to 15 residues. CDR3 amino acids: CASTSSRVSNQPQHF. The CDR3 DNA reads as TGTGCCAGCACCTCATCCAGGGTGAGCAATCAGCCCCAGCATTTT.

J is TRBJ2-7 and V is TRBV4-3, with 10 bases matching TRBD1. This CDR3 has 18 residues. J lost 3 bases, V lost 3 bases, and 14 bases had no gene match. Germline loops: CDR1 LGHNA, CDR2 YSLEER. The DNA for the CDR3 is TGCGCCAGCAGCCAGTCGTGGGACAGGGGAGACTTCTTCTACGAGCAGTACTTC. Its protein is CASSQSWDRGDFFYEQYF.

V usage is TRBV19 and J usage is TRBJ1-5; the D gene is possibly TRBD1 (6 bases). V lost 6 bases, J lost 4 bases, and 13 bases lay in between. Germline CDR1 is LNHDA and CDR2 is SQIVND (reference sequence). CDR3 length: 14 amino acids. CDR3 amino acids: CASSQGQMNQPQHF. The CDR3, as DNA: TGTGCCAGTAGCCAAGGACAGATGAATCAGCCCCAGCATTTT.

The chain couples TRBV14 to TRBJ2-4, with TRBD2 as a possible D gene (6 bases). There are 17 residues in the CDR3. Germline V CDR1 and CDR2: SGHDN, FVKESK. The germline V and J ends were trimmed by 4 bases and 1 base, with 17 bases remaining between them. The CDR3 is CASSRMGTSGAKNIQYF. CDR3 nucleotides: TGTGCCAGCAGCCGTATGGGGACTTCTGGGGCCAAAAACATTCAGTACTTC. Complete variable domain (other parts from reference TRBV14 and TRBJ2-4): EAGVTQFPSHSVIEKGQTVTLRCDPISGHDNLYWYRRVMGKEIKFLLHFVKESKQDESGMPNNRFLAERTGGTYSTLKVQPAELEDSGVYFCASSRMGTSGAKNIQYFGAGTRLSVL.

J is TRBJ2-7 and V is TRBV5-1; 10 bases agree with TRBD2. The CDR3 is 15 residues long. Germline V gives CDR1 SGHRS, CDR2 YFSETQ. V was clipped by 2 bases and J by 1 base; unmatched bases: 3. CDR3 region: CASSLAGGRSYEQYF. CDR3 in DNA: TGCGCCAGCAGCTTAGCGGGGGGGCGTTCCTACGAGCAGTACTTC.

J is TRBJ1-2 and V is TRBV10-3; D is perhaps TRBD1 (5 bases). This CDR3 has 11 amino acids. V was cut by 4 bases and J by 8 bases, with 8 bases left in between. From germline, CDR1 is ENHRY and CDR2 SYGVKD. CDR3 region: CAISADSGYTF. In nucleotides, the CDR3 is TGTGCCATCAGTGCAGACAGCGGCTACACCTTC.

DNA for the CDR3: TGTGCCAGCAGCGAGGGACAGGGAATTCACAATGAGCAGTTCTTC. The encoded protein is CASSEGQGIHNEQFF. This sequence joins TRBV7-9 and TRBJ2-1; 9 bases map to TRBD1. CDR3 length: 15 residues. The V and J ends lost 5 bases and 5 bases, in that order; junction bases with no gene match: 7. Looked up from germline, CDR1 is SEHNR and CDR2 is FQNEAQ (reference sequence).

The V gene is TRBV7-2, the J gene TRBJ1-1; no clear D gene. Trimming stripped 4 bases from V and 5 bases from J, with 11 bases between. The CDR3 has 13 residues. CDR1 and CDR2 (germline): SGHTA, FQGNSA. CDR3 in DNA: TGTGCCAGCAGCTACACGACGGGTACTGAAGCTTTCTTT. This codes for CASSYTTGTEAFF.

The chain carries TRBV7-9 and TRBJ1-1; D may be TRBD1 (6 bases). V lost 7 bases and J lost 0, with 12 bases in between. CDR3 size: 14 residues. Germline CDR1 is SEHNR and CDR2 is FQNEAQ (reference sequence). The DNA of the CDR3 is TGTGCCAGCACCCCGGACAGTATGAACACTGAAGCTTTCTTT. Its protein is CASTPDSMNTEAFF.

The rearrangement joins TRBV5-1 to TRBJ2-5, with 8 bases lining up with TRBD2. Germline V gives CDR1 SGHRS, CDR2 YFSETQ. The CDR3 is 15 residues long. After removal of 5 bases from V and 3 bases from J, the junction contained 9 bases not matched to a gene. The CDR3 DNA reads TGCGCCAGCAGGTTCCTCGGGGGGGCGGAAGAGACCCAGTACTTC. This codes for CASRFLGGAEETQYF. The whole variable domain, remainder taken from reference TRBV5-1 and TRBJ2-5, is KAGVTQTPRYLIKTRGQQVTLSCSPISGHRSVSWYQQTPGQGLQFLFEYFSETQRNKGNFPGRFSGRQFSNSRSEMNVSTLELGDSALYLCASRFLGGAEETQYFGPGTRLLVL.

This chain joins TRBV7-2 and TRBJ2-7; 9 nucleotides agree with TRBD1. The CDR3 runs 14 residues. From germline, CDR1 is SGHTA and CDR2 FQGNSA. With 5 bases clipped from V and 7 bases from J, the junction kept 9 bases outside the gene matches. CDR3 sequence reads: CASSRGDRVGEQYF. The CDR3 coding sequence is TGTGCCAGCAGCCGGGGGGACAGGGTGGGAGAGCAGTACTTC.

The chain employs TRBV4-2 and TRBJ2-5; the match to TRBD1 covers 8 bases. The CDR3 spans 13 residues. V was pared by 4 bases and J by 5 bases, with 3 bases of the junction left unmatched. Germline V gives CDR1 LGHNA, CDR2 YNFKEQ. The CDR3 DNA reads as TGTGCCAGCAGCCGCGGACAGGGCGAGACCCAGTACTTC. This gives the protein CASSRGQGETQYF.

This chain joins TRBV7-2 and TRBJ1-5; TRBD1 agrees at 8 bases. Germline V gene lookup returns CDR1 SGHTA and CDR2 FQGNSA. The CDR3 length is 18 residues. Trimming removed 1 base from V and 6 bases from J; junction bases left unmatched: 14. Here the CDR3 reads CASSLGPGQGAFVQPQHF. The CDR3 bases are TGTGCCAGCAGCTTAGGTCCCGGCCAGGGGGCATTCGTTCAGCCCCAGCATTTT.

V usage is TRBV7-8 and J usage is TRBJ1-1, with D tentatively TRBD1 (6 bases). This CDR3 contains 12 residues. Germline CDR1 SGHVS, CDR2 FQNEAQ. V lost 5 bases and J lost 7, with 11 bases in between. CDR3 in DNA: TGTGCCAGCAGCAACGGACAGATTGAAGCTTTCTTT. Residues: CASSNGQIEAFF.

The chain is built from TRBV5-1 and TRBJ2-1, with 11 bases that match TRBD1. V lost 7 bases to trimming and J lost 6 bases; unmatched junction nucleotides: 6. This CDR3 comprises 14 residues. CDR1 and CDR2 (germline): SGHRS, YFSETQ. The CDR3 sequence: CASGGQGAANEQFF. The CDR3 bases are TGCGCCAGCGGCGGACAGGGGGCGGCCAATGAGCAGTTCTTC.

The chain is built from TRBV2 and TRBJ2-5; 8 nucleotides align to TRBD1. CDR1 and CDR2 (germline): SNHLY, FYNNEI. V trimming: 4 bases; J trimming: 11 bases; junction bases outside the gene matches: 9. CDR3 length equals 13 residues. CDR3 sequence: CASSVGTGREQYF. The CDR3 nucleotides read TGTGCCAGCAGTGTCGGGACAGGCAGGGAGCAGTACTTC.

The chain joins TRBV5-6 to TRBJ1-1; D is uncertain. Germline CDR1 reads SGHDT; CDR2 reads YYEEEE. The CDR3 consists of 13 residues. V lost 4 bases, J lost 3 bases, and 10 bases lay in between. CDR3 nucleotides: TGTGCCAGCAGCCCCCGGAGGGACACTGAAGCTTTCTTT. Amino acid sequence: CASSPRRDTEAFF. Complete variable domain (other parts from reference TRBV5-6 and TRBJ1-1): DAGVTQSPTHLIKTRGQQVTLRCSPKSGHDTVSWYQQALGQGPQFIFQYYEEEERQRGNFPDRFSGHQFPNYSSELNVNALLLGDSALYLCASSPRRDTEAFFGQGTRLTVV.

The V and J genes are TRBV20-1 and TRBJ1-2; D unresolved. Germline assignment: CDR1 DFQATT and CDR2 SNEGSKA (reference sequence). This CDR3 comprises 11 residues. The germline V and J ends were trimmed by 2 bases and 5 bases, with 6 bases remaining between them. The CDR3 reads CSARFLYGYTF. Here the CDR3 DNA reads TGCAGTGCTAGATTCCTTTATGGCTACACCTTC.